The source of this T cell receptor (beta chain) is a study of tumor-infiltrating lymphocytes in primary liver carcinoma. Comments on this clonotype: Since the CDR3 does not end with the conserved phenylalanine or tryptophan, this likely comes from a read error.

The V and J ends lost 5 bases and 10 bases respectively, with 17 bases between them. CDR1 and CDR2 from the germline V gene are MNHNS and SASEGT. The CDR3 runs 13 residues. Constant-region priming of approximately 500 ng total RNA yielded TCR beta cDNA. It was through three nested multiplex PCR rounds of slightly modified ARM-PCR that TCR beta libraries arose. TRBV1-TRBV30 forward primers paired with a C-beta reverse primer were used in the first two PCR rounds, which ran approximately 10 cycles each. MiXCR, applied by TCRdb to the multiplex PCR reads, yields one record per CDR3 protein. The profile shows 90,000 to 150,000 distinct CDR3 sequences, roughly 70% of them singletons. The study co-extracted DNA and RNA from around 20-30 mg of unsorted bulk tissue.

V is TRBV6-1 and J is TRBJ1-1, with D uncertain. Sequences were obtained from tumor-adjacent normal liver tissue. This receptor was identified in a woman aged 55-69 years with primary liver carcinoma and hepatitis B virus infection. CDR3 DNA: TGTGCCAGCAGTTTTCCCAGTGGGGAGGCAGCTTTCATT. Encoded protein: CASSFPSGEAAFI.